The present T cell receptor beta chain was sequenced within a study of early T cells in non-severe SARS-CoV-2 infection. Study results and limitations: VDJdb-based annotation leaned toward anti-spike CD8 responses and missed private and CD4 specificities.

TCRdb analysed the 5' RACE reads with MiXCR anew, one entry per CDR3 protein. The sample contains some 45,000 distinct CDR3 sequences, less than 8.5% of which appear only once. The sample holds a few counts of this clonotype. Antigen specificity is unknown. Trimming shortened V by 9 bases and J by 6 bases, and 21 bases separated the two germline ends. Germline-derived CDR1 and CDR2 are MNHEY and SVGAGI. This CDR3 is built from 14 residues. The source material was whole blood. The V call is TRBV6-5, the J call TRBJ2-7; no clear D gene. The source of this sequence is an adult who was a healthcare worker with PCR-confirmed SARS-CoV-2 infection or an uninfected control (not recorded which). CDR3 DNA sequence: TGTGCCAGTAAGGAAGGGATCGGCTCATTCGAGCAGTACTTC. This encodes CASKEGIGSFEQYF.